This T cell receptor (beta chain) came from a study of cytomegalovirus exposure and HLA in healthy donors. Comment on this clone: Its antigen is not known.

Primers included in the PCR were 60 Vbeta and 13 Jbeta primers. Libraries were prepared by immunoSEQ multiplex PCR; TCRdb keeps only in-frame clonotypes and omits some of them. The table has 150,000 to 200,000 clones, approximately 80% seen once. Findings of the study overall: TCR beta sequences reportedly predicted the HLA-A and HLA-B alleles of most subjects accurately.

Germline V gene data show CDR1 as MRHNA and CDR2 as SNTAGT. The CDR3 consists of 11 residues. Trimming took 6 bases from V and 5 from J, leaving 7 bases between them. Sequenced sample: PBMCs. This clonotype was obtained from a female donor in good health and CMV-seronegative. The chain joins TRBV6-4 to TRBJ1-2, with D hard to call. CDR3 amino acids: CASRGVYGYTF. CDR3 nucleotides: TGTGCCAGCAGGGGAGTGTATGGCTACACCTTC.